This section outlines one T cell receptor (beta chain) sequence together with its context. Repertoires were generated with immunoSEQ multiplex PCR, while TCRdb's copy carries only in-frame clones and drops some. The data show 15,000 or so clones, about two thirds seen once. These data come from a study of T cells in narcolepsy. Germline V gives CDR1 LGHNT, CDR2 FRNRAP. V lost 4 bases and J lost 6, with 12 bases in between. This CDR3 is 13 amino acids long. This TCR was sampled from a human donor with narcolepsy. Material: CD45RA- memory CD8+ T cells from PBMCs. The rearrangement links TRBV12-5 to TRBJ1-2; perhaps TRBD1 as D (6 bases). The CDR3 sequence is CASGSNRGDGYTF. The CDR3 DNA reads TGTGCTAGTGGTTCTAATAGGGGGGATGGCTACACCTTC.